This TCR beta chain is drawn from a study of PD-1 blockade in mismatch repair-deficient tumors. Study-wide background: All were previously treated, progressing patients with about a dozen mismatch repair-deficient cancer types.

Repertoires were generated with immunoSEQ multiplex PCR, while TCRdb's copy carries only in-frame clones and drops some. The profile shows about 84,000 clones, approximately 81% of them singletons. The CDR3 runs 14 residues. Per germline, CDR1 SGHVS and CDR2 FQNEAQ. With 5 bases removed from V and 5 bases from J, the gap between germline ends came to 13 bases. The sample here was peripheral blood, taken 12 weeks after starting pembrolizumab. V usage is TRBV7-8 and J usage is TRBJ2-1; D not resolved. The receptor comes from an adult with mismatch repair-deficient cancer. CDR3 sequence (DNA): TGTGCCAGCAGCGTCAAGTTCCGGGACAATGAGCAGTTCTTC. Translating gives CASSVKFRDNEQFF.